These 25 T cell receptor beta chains were sequenced from one sample in a study of metastatic and nonmetastatic thyroid tumors. TCRdb reanalyzed the PCR reads with MiXCR. The sample lists tens of thousands of clones, over 10% occurring once. Among the patients, none had received any treatment before thyroid surgery. Sequences were obtained from blood. These receptors were collected from a female donor with papillary thyroid cancer or a benign thyroid nodule (not recorded which). Some clones in this sample may be carry-over from other donors' samples.

This clone was counted only a few times. The CDR3 nucleotides read TGTGCCACCAGCACTCACGGGGGTGGTTACGGGCATTTT. Translated: CATSTHGGGYGHF. J is TRBJ1-5 and V is TRBV15, with a weak D call TRBD1 (5 bases). CDR3 length equals 13 residues. Germline CDR1 LNHNV, CDR2 YYDKDF (reference sequence). Deletions cut 4 bases from V and 15 bases from J, with 19 bases between.

In this sample, this clone turned up many times. The gene calls are TRBV14 and TRBJ1-6; TRBD1 might be the D (5 bases). V lost 2 bases to trimming and J lost 0 bases, with 11 bases between them. Germline loops: CDR1 SGHDN, CDR2 FVKESK. The CDR3 runs 17 residues. CDR3 in DNA: TGTGCCAGCAGCCAACGAGGGGCTCGCTCCTATAATTCACCCCTCCACTTT. As protein: CASSQRGARSYNSPLHF. Drawing the rest from reference TRBV14 and TRBJ1-6, the complete variable domain is EAGVTQFPSHSVIEKGQTVTLRCDPISGHDNLYWYRRVMGKEIKFLLHFVKESKQDESGMPNNRFLAERTGGTYSTLKVQPAELEDSGVYFCASSQRGARSYNSPLHFGNGTRLTVT.

This clone was detected many times. The J gene is TRBJ2-5, the V gene TRBV10-2; D remains unclear. The CDR3 contains 14 residues. Germline CDR1 and CDR2: WSHSY and SAAADI. V was pared by 3 bases and J by 3 bases, with 11 bases between. For the CDR3, the DNA is TGCGCCAGCAGTGAAGTGCTTGGTGAAGAGACCCAGTACTTC. Protein: CASSEVLGEETQYF.

This clone was seen repeatedly, ten times or more. The V call is TRBV10-1, the J call TRBJ2-1; either TRBD1 or TRBD2 may fit D (5 bases each). The CDR3 extends over 15 amino acids. Germline CDR1 and CDR2: WNHNN and SYGVQD (reference sequence). The V end was cut by 7 bases, the J end by 0 bases, with 13 bases between. The CDR3 here is CASKVRDGSYNEQFF. In DNA form, the CDR3 reads TGCGCCAGCAAGGTGAGGGACGGCTCCTACAATGAGCAGTTCTTC.

The chain uses TRBV12-3 or TRBV12-4 and TRBJ2-7, with TRBD2 identical over 10 bases. V lost 5 bases and J lost 0; bases outside the gene matches: 4. This CDR3 has 15 amino acids. CDR3 in DNA: TGTGCCAGCAGTCCTCTAGCGGGAGCCTCCTACGAGCAGTACTTC. It encodes CASSPLAGASYEQYF.

Ten or more counts support this clone. The V and J genes are TRBV7-2 and TRBJ2-7, with TRBD2 matching over 8 bases. The CDR3 totals 12 residues. V was pared by 4 bases and J by 5 bases, with 1 base of the junction left unmatched. Germline loops: CDR1 SGHTA, CDR2 FQGNSA. DNA for the CDR3: TGTGCCAGCAGCTCGGGGGGGGACGAGCAGTACTTC. Amino acid sequence: CASSSGGDEQYF. Together with reference TRBV7-2 and TRBJ2-7, the CDR3 gives the full variable domain: GAGVSQSPSNKVTEKGKDVELRCDPISGHTALYWYRQSLGQGLEFLIYFQGNSAPDKSGLPSDRFSAERTGGSVSTLTIQRTQQEDSAVYLCASSSGGDEQYFGPGTRLTVT.

About this clone: Compared with germline, one end of the junction differs, possibly owing to a read error. V is TRBV28 and J is TRBJ2-7; 7 nucleotides line up with TRBD1. Germline assignment: CDR1 MDHEN and CDR2 SYDVKM. The CDR3 contains 14 residues. CDR3 in DNA: TGTGCCATCAGTTCCCCGGGACAGTTCCACGAGCAGTACTTC. Protein product: CAISSPGQFHEQYF. The full variable domain, its missing parts supplied by reference TRBV28 and TRBJ2-7, is DVKVTQSSRYLVKRTGEKVFLECVQDMDHENMFWYRQDPGLGLRLIYFSYDVKMKEKGDIPEGYSVSREKKERFSLILESASTNQTSMYLCAISSPGQFHEQYFGPGTRLTVT.

The sample holds many counts of this clone. V gene TRBV6-5 combines with J gene TRBJ1-1; D remains ambiguous. With 0 bases removed from V and 8 bases from J, the gap between germline ends came to 10 bases. The CDR3 contains 13 residues. In germline, CDR1 is MNHEY, CDR2 SVGAGI. The CDR3 DNA reads TGTGCCAGCAGTTACTCGGTCGGAGTAGAAGCTTTCTTT. Amino acid sequence: CASSYSVGVEAFF.

This clone was found many times. The chain is built from TRBV19 and TRBJ1-4, with D unclear. Germline assignment: CDR1 LNHDA and CDR2 SQIVND (reference sequence). V was clipped by 7 bases and J by 8 bases, with 38 bases between them. The CDR3 is 21 residues long. The CDR3: CASTPSTGKVLKAQVSEKLFF. The CDR3 DNA sequence: TGTGCCAGTACCCCCTCGACCGGGAAAGTTTTAAAAGCTCAAGTATCGGAAAAACTGTTTTTT.

Points on this clone: Sequence at one end of the junction differs from germline and may be a read error. This rearrangement joins TRBV5-1 to TRBJ1-1; D is uncertain. The CDR3 length is 16 residues. In germline, CDR1 is SGHRS, CDR2 YFSETQ. For the CDR3, the DNA is TGCGCCAGCAGCTACCTACCTGGTACAGAGAACAATGAAGCTTTCTTT. Its protein is CASSYLPGTENNEAFF. Full variable domain (remainder filled in from reference TRBV5-1 and TRBJ1-1): KAGVTQTPRYLIKTRGQQVTLSCSPISGHRSVSWYQQTPGQGLQFLFEYFSETQRNKGNFPGRFSGRQFSNSRSEMNVSTLELGDSALYLCASSYLPGTENNEAFFGQGTRLTVV.

There are many counts of this clone. V and J are TRBV20-1 and TRBJ1-1; weak D call: TRBD1 (5 bases). Germline V CDR1 and CDR2: DFQATT, SNEGSKA (reference sequence). The CDR3 has 13 amino acids. Trimming left V 0 bases short and J 5 bases short, with 10 bases between. CDR3 DNA sequence: TGCAGTGCTAGAGATGGAAGGGGAACTGAAGCTTTCTTT. The encoded protein is CSARDGRGTEAFF.

The J gene is TRBJ2-3, the V gene TRBV6-4; 10 bases match TRBD2. The CDR3 spans 18 residues. Trimming removed 4 bases from V and 1 base from J; junction bases left unmatched: 11. Germline V gene sequence: CDR1 MRHNA, CDR2 SNTAGT. The CDR3 spells CASSAGIAGGGGTDTQYF. DNA for the CDR3: TGTGCCAGCAGTGCGGGGATAGCGGGAGGCGGTGGCACAGATACGCAGTATTTT.

This clone has at least ten counts. This sequence joins TRBV6-1 and TRBJ2-5, with TRBD1 as a possible D gene (5 bases). The V and J ends lost 5 bases and 4 bases respectively, with 11 bases between them. CDR1 is MNHNS and CDR2 is SASEGT in the germline V gene. This CDR3 is built from 13 residues. CDR3 nucleotide sequence: TGTGCCAGCAGTTATCAAGGGGTAGAGACCCAGTACTTC. Translation gives CASSYQGVETQYF.

This clone was seen many times. The genes are TRBV7-2 and TRBJ2-7; 7 bases align to TRBD1. Germline assignment: CDR1 SGHTA and CDR2 FQGNSA. The V gene end was trimmed by 5 bases and the J gene end by 6 bases; junction bases not matched to a gene: 7. The CDR3 runs 13 residues. CDR3 coding DNA: TGTGCCAGCAGCGAGCGGACAGGTTCCGAGCAGTACTTC. Encoded protein: CASSERTGSEQYF.

Notes on this clone: An end of the junction differs from the germline gene, which may be a read error. This chain uses TRBV20-1 with TRBJ2-7, with 7 bases matching TRBD1. The germline gives CDR1 DFQATT, CDR2 SNEGSKA (reference sequence). The length of the CDR3 is 16 residues. This CDR3 is CSARDIPGQPTYERYF. Here the CDR3 DNA reads TGCAGTGCTAGAGATATCCCGGGACAGCCTACCTATGAGCGGTACTTC.

This clone was recorded many times. CDR3 in amino acids: CAISETKDTEAFF. The CDR3 nucleotides read TGTGCCATCAGTGAAACGAAAGACACTGAAGCTTTCTTT. This rearrangement joins TRBV10-3 to TRBJ1-1; no firm D call. The CDR3 consists of 13 residues. Germline loops: CDR1 ENHRY, CDR2 SYGVKD. The V gene lost 3 bases and the J gene lost 3 bases, with 8 bases spanning the gap.

Concerning this clone itself: At one of its ends the junction is not consistent with the germline gene, which may arise from a read error. The identical CDR3 is also encoded by other nucleotide sequences in the sample. The chain joins TRBV2 to TRBJ2-3, with a weak D call TRBD1 (6 bases). The V gene's germline CDR1 is SNHLY and CDR2 FYNNEI. The CDR3 totals 14 residues. The CDR3 protein is CASSARSGADTQYF. As DNA, the CDR3 is TGTGCCAGCAGTGCAAGGTCAGGGGCAGATACGCAGTATTTC.

The chain is built from TRBV18 and TRBJ1-2; TRBD1 agrees at 7 bases. The trim removed 5 bases at V and 10 bases at J, leaving 10 bases unmatched. The germline gives CDR1 KGHSH, CDR2 LQKENI. This CDR3 has 13 residues. CDR3 sequence: CASSASTGQVYTF. The CDR3 bases are TGTGCCAGCTCAGCCTCGACAGGGCAGGTCTACACCTTC.

The table lists this clone with a count of one. The J gene is TRBJ1-2, the V gene TRBV20-1; D might be TRBD1 (6 bases). This CDR3 has 14 amino acids. The germline gives CDR1 DFQATT, CDR2 SNEGSKA (reference sequence). V lost 6 bases and J 5 bases, leaving 19 bases between the germline ends. The CDR3 sequence is CSATRKGGTYGYTF. DNA for the CDR3: TGCAGTGCAACAAGGAAAGGGGGGACGTATGGCTACACCTTC.

This clone was detected ten times or more. The same CDR3 arises from other DNA sequences in this sample as well. The J gene is TRBJ1-1, the V gene TRBV7-2, with 7 nucleotides matching TRBD1. The J segment lost 3 bases and the V segment lost 6 bases, leaving 4 bases of the junction unmatched. CDR1 and CDR2 (germline): SGHTA, FQGNSA. The CDR3 spans 13 residues. The CDR3 region is CASRLDRDTEAFF. The CDR3 DNA sequence: TGTGCCAGCAGACTCGACAGGGACACTGAAGCTTTCTTT.

Relative to its sample, this clone is medium-sized. V is TRBV12-3 or TRBV12-4 and J is TRBJ1-5, with a weak D call TRBD1 (5 bases). The CDR3 length is 13 residues. Trimming stripped 4 bases from V and 5 bases from J, with 9 bases between. The CDR3: CASSYKTDQPQHF. The CDR3 DNA is TGTGCCAGCAGTTATAAGACAGATCAGCCCCAGCATTTT.

This clone occurred many times. The chain employs TRBV6-1 and TRBJ2-3; 14 nucleotides match TRBD2. CDR1 MNHNS and CDR2 SASEGT come from the germline V gene. This CDR3 has 18 amino acids. V dropped 4 bases and J dropped 2; count of bases not matched to a gene: 8. CDR3 region: CASSAGTSGGHFTDTQYF. CDR3 in DNA: TGTGCCAGCAGTGCCGGGACTAGCGGGGGCCATTTCACAGATACGCAGTATTTT.

This clone is judged medium-sized. This chain joins TRBV28 and TRBJ2-7, with D possibly being TRBD1 (5 bases). Trimming cost V 2 bases and J 3 bases, with 11 bases left between them. Germline V gene data show CDR1 as MDHEN and CDR2 as SYDVKM. There are 14 residues in the CDR3. The DNA for the CDR3 is TGTGCCAGCAGTTTAGGGCAGGGCCTCTACGAGCAGTACTTC. Protein sequence: CASSLGQGLYEQYF.

Sample share makes this clone medium-sized (0.01 to 0.1%). The V and J genes are TRBV6-1 and TRBJ1-2, with D tentatively TRBD1 (5 bases). The length of the CDR3 is 13 residues. Trimming removed 6 bases from V and 10 bases from J, with 18 bases in between. CDR1 and CDR2 (germline): MNHNS, SASEGT. CDR3 sequence reads: CASSLRGRRLYTF. CDR3 coding DNA: TGTGCCAGCAGCCTTCGGGGCCGCCGTCTCTACACCTTC.

This clone was seen repeatedly, ten times or more. A much bigger clone sits one base away, suggesting this may be a read error. Other DNA sequences in this sample translate to the same CDR3. The chain employs TRBV20-1 and TRBJ1-2; unclear D gene. The V end lost 0 bases, the J end lost 2 bases, and 10 bases lay between the germline ends. CDR1 DFQATT and CDR2 SNEGSKA come from the germline V gene (reference sequence). The CDR3 runs 14 residues. The CDR3 DNA sequence: TGCAGTGCTAGAGAGCCCGGAACGAACTATGGCTACACCTTC. Translated, it gives CSAREPGTNYGYTF.